This TCR beta chain was identified in a study of T cells after yellow fever vaccination. Via MiXCR, TCRdb re-called the 5' RACE reads, giving one row per CDR3 protein. The table includes under 200,000 distinct CDR3 sequences, 11% detected once. The CDR3 is 20 amino acids. Trimming took 0 bases from V and 3 from J; bases not matched to a gene: 16. Germline V gene sequence: CDR1 MNHEY, CDR2 SVGAGI. This chain links TRBV6-5 with TRBJ2-3; TRBD2 aligns across 9 bases. This TCR was sampled from a young man who received the YFV17D yellow fever vaccine. This material consisted of CD8+ T cells sorted from PBMCs, taken 15 days after the yellow fever booster vaccination. The DNA of the CDR3 is TGTGCCAGCAGTTACTCCCGGGGCGAGCGGGGGGTCCTCCAGACAGATACGCAGTATTTT. Translating it yields CASSYSRGERGVLQTDTQYF.